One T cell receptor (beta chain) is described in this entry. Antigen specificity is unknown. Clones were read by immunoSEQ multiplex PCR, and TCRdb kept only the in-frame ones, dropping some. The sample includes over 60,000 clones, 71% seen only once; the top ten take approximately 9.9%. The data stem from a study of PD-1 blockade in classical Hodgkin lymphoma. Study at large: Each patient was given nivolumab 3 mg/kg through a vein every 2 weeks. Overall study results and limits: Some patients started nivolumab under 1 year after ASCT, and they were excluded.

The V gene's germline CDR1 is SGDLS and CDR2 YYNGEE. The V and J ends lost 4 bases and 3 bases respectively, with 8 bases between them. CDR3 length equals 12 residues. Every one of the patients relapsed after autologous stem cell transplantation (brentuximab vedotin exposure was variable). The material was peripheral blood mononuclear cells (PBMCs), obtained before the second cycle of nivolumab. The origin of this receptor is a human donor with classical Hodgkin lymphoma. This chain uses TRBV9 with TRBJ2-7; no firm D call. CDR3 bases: TGTGCCAGCAGCCCGACCGACTACGAGCAGTACTTC. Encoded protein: CASSPTDYEQYF.